The clone carrying this TCR beta chain was picked up a small number of times. The data belong to a study of blood T cell repertoires in COVID-19. Sequencing was performed with immunoSEQ multiplex PCR; in TCRdb, only in-frame clones are kept and a portion is missing. The sample contains about 240,000 clones, 86% of which appear only once. Trimming removed 0 bases from V and 5 bases from J; junction bases left unmatched: 18. Germline CDR1 is LNHNV and CDR2 is YYDKDF (reference sequence). The CDR3 is 20 amino acids. Sequencing was performed on peripheral blood. The TCR comes from an elderly man with acute or convalescent COVID-19. This chain joins TRBV15 and TRBJ2-5; 10 nucleotides agree with TRBD1. The CDR3 spells CATSRERGTLGQGFYETQYF. CDR3 sequence (DNA): TGTGCCACCAGCAGAGAAAGAGGGACATTGGGACAGGGGTTTTATGAGACCCAGTACTTC.